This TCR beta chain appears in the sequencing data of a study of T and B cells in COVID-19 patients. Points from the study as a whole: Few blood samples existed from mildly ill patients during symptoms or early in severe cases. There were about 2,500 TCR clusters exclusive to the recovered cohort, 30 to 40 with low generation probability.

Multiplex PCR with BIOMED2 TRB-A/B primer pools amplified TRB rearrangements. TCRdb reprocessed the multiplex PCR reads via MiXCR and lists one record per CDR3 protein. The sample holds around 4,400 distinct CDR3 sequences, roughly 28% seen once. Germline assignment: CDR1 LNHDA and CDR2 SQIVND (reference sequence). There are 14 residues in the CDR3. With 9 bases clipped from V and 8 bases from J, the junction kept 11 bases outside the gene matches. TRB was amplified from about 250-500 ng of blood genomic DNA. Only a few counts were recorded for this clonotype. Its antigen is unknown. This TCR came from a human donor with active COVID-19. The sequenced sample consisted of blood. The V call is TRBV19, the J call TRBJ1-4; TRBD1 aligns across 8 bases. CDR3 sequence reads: CASSVDREREKLFF. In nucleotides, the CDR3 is TGTGCCAGCAGCGTGGACAGGGAGCGGGAAAAACTGTTTTTT.